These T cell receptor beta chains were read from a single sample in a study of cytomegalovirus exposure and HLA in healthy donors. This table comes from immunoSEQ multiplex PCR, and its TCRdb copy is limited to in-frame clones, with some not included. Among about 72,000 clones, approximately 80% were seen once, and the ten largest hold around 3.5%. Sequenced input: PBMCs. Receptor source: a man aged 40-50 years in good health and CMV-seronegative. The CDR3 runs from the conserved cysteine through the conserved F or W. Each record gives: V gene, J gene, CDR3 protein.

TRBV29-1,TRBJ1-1,CSPSTPGTEAFF
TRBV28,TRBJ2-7,CASTTPGTASYEQYF
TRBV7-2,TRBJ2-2,CASGPGGANTGELFF
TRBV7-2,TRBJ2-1,CASSYRDRGLF
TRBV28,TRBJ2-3,CASNNLGLFLDTQYF
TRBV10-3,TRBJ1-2,CAINAGTGGRGYTF
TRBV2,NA,CASSERDYEQYF
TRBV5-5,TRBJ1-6,CASSPGSNSPLHF
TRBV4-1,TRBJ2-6,CASSQVLGGAGANVLTF
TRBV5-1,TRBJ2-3,CASSMTSGGTSTDTQYF
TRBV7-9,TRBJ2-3,CASSLAESTGTQYF
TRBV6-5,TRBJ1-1,CASSYSTGGTEAFF
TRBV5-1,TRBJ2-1,CASSSPGAGYNEQFF
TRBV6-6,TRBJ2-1,CASSPYRTHYNEQFF
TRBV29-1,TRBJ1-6,CSVEDSGPNSPLHF
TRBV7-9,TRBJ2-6,CASSPLSGANVLTF
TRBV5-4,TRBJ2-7,CASSEGGGAISYEQYF
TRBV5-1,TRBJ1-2,CASSLGDSAGYTF
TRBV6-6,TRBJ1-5,CASSSSQGIQPQHF
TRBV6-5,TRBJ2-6,CASSPGSGANVLTF
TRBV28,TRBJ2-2,CASSFPGQAESAGELFF
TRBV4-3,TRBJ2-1,CASSQDWQGTYNEQFF
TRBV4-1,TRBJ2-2,CASSQPFLAPYTGELFF
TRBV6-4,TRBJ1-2,CASSDRGQGYGYTF
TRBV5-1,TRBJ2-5,CASSLRTPGQETQYF
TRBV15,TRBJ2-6,CATSRDVGAGANVLTF
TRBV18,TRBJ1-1,CASSPPWGFVREDTEAFF
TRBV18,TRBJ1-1,CASSPGTGGVLVEAFF
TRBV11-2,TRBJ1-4,CASTRTGEDEKLFF
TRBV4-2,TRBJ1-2,CASSQADRGDYGYTF
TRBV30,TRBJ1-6,CAWGTGASFLSPLHF